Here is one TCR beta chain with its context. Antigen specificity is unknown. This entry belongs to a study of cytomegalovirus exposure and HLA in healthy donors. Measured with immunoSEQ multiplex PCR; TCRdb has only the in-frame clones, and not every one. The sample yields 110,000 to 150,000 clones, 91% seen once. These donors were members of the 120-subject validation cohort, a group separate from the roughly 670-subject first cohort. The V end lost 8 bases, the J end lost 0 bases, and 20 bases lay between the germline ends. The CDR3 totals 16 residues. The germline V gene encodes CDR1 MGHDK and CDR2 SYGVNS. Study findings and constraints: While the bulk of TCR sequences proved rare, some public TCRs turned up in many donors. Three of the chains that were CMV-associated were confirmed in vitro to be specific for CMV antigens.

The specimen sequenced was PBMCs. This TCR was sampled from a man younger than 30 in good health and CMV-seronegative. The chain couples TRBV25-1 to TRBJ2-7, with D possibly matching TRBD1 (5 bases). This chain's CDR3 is CASPLLSGHHSYEQYV. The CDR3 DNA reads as TGTGCCAGCCCCCTCCTTAGTGGACATCACTCCTACGAGCAGTACGTC.